This TCR beta chain appears in the sequencing data of a study of T cells in Graves' hyperthyroidism and ophthalmopathy. General study findings and limits: The model forecast ophthalmopathy, anticipating it by a median around 6.5 months before onset.

In the case of this clonotype: The antigen remains unidentified.

CDR1 is SGHVS and CDR2 is FNYEAQ in the germline V gene. The trim removed 5 bases at V and 5 bases at J, leaving 10 bases unmatched. The CDR3 has 16 residues. With a duration under 2 months, the hyperthyroidism was newly diagnosed in patients aged 18 to 65. Patients were excluded for uncontrolled infection, other autoimmune disease, pregnancy or lactation. RNA transcripts yielded amplified TCR beta CDR3 regions. The HTBI primer set was used in a first-round RT-PCR of the TCR CDR3. TCRdb recomputed calls from the multiplex PCR reads with MiXCR, one row per CDR3 protein. Of 350,000 to 500,000 distinct CDR3 sequences detected, around 13% appear once; the ten largest clones hold about 4.9%.

The J gene is TRBJ2-5, the V gene TRBV7-6, with 11 bases identical to TRBD1. Sequencing used blood. This clonotype originated in a woman in her late teens or twenties with Graves' hyperthyroidism. CDR3 DNA: TGTGCCAGCAGCGTGGGACAGGGGGGAGGTAGGGAGACCCAGTACTTC. As protein: CASSVGQGGGRETQYF.